This section outlines one T cell receptor beta chain sequence together with its context. Its cognate antigen is unknown. This record belongs to a study of cytomegalovirus exposure and HLA in healthy donors. The study sampled nominally healthy donors, though unrecorded immune exposures were likely. Use of 60 Vbeta and 13 Jbeta primers characterized the PCR. Sequenced by immunoSEQ multiplex PCR; TCRdb stores in-frame clones only, minus some. The sample includes approximately 220,000 clones, approximately 80% seen only once; the top ten take approximately 0.71%. The CDR3 runs 13 residues. J gave up 6 bases and V 1 base, and 4 bases lay outside the gene matches. Germline V CDR1 and CDR2: SGHKS, YYEKEE (reference sequence). Findings of the study overall: A missense variant in DCLRE1C was later tied to TCR beta V- and J-gene trimming. Differences between HLA loci emerged in a later analysis of TCR association rates, with DRB1 most and HLA-C fewest.

The chain joins TRBV5-5 to TRBJ2-7; 7 nucleotides line up with TRBD1. The origin of this receptor is a boy aged 2 to 10 in good health and CMV-seronegative. Sequences were obtained from PBMCs. Here the CDR3 DNA reads TGTGCCAGCAGCTTGCGACAGGGCTCCGAGCAGTACTTC. Protein sequence: CASSLRQGSEQYF.